The 30 T cell receptor beta chains given below trace back to one sample, sequenced in a study of metastatic and nonmetastatic thyroid tumors. TCRdb re-called clones via MiXCR from the PCR reads. The sample has 30,000 to 45,000 clones; approximately 31% are singletons. Treatment of any kind had been given to no patient before thyroid surgery. The sequencing input was tumor tissue. All receptors come from a female donor with papillary thyroid cancer or a benign thyroid nodule (not recorded which). Some clones in this sample may be carry-over from other donors' samples.

The V and J genes are TRBV27 and TRBJ1-2; D is possibly TRBD1 (6 bases). V gave up 4 bases and J gave up 6 bases, with 9 bases separating them. Germline V CDR1 and CDR2: MNHEY, SMNVEV (reference sequence). The CDR3 has 12 residues. Here the CDR3 DNA reads TGTGCCAGCAGTTCCGGACAGCATGGCTACACCTTC. Protein: CASSSGQHGYTF.

V is TRBV3-1 and J is TRBJ2-3, with TRBD2 matching over 7 bases. The germline CDR1 and CDR2 sequences are LGHDT and YNNKEL (reference sequence). There are 19 residues in the CDR3. The J segment lost 0 bases and the V segment lost 2 bases, leaving 14 bases of the junction unmatched. In DNA form, the CDR3 reads TGTGCCAGCAGCCAAAGCGTGGGACTAAAGGAAACTAGCACAGATACGCAGTATTTT. The encoded protein is CASSQSVGLKETSTDTQYF.

The chain joins TRBV20-1 to TRBJ1-2; the D gene is possibly TRBD1 (5 bases). Germline CDR1 reads DFQATT; CDR2 reads SNEGSKA (reference sequence). The V end was cut by 6 bases, the J end by 1 base, with 15 bases between. This CDR3 has 14 amino acids. CDR3 sequence: CSANPGGYNYGYTF. CDR3 sequence (DNA): TGCAGTGCGAATCCGGGGGGGTATAACTATGGCTACACCTTC.

The chain employs TRBV20-1 and TRBJ1-1; 7 nucleotides align to TRBD1. The CDR3 sequence is 12 residues long. In germline, CDR1 is DFQATT, CDR2 SNEGSKA (reference sequence). V shed 4 bases, J shed 5 bases, and the junction held 4 bases outside the gene matches. The CDR3 reads CSAKQGRTEAFF. Here the CDR3 DNA reads TGCAGTGCTAAACAGGGGAGGACTGAAGCTTTCTTT.

The rearrangement joins TRBV20-1 to TRBJ2-3; D not resolved. Per the germline V gene, CDR1 is DFQATT and CDR2 is SNEGSKA (reference sequence). CDR3 length equals 15 residues. The germline V and J ends were trimmed by 5 bases and 3 bases, with 18 bases remaining between them. As DNA, the CDR3 is TGCAGTGCTCCCAAGAGGATGGCGGAAACAGATACGCAGTATTTT. Encoded protein: CSAPKRMAETDTQYF.

In this sample, this clone turned up a few times. The chain recombines TRBV6-2 or TRBV6-3 with TRBJ1-5, with TRBD1 matching 8 bases. The V and J ends lost 7 bases and 8 bases, in that order; junction bases with no gene match: 10. The CDR3 is 14 residues long. Germline CDR1 and CDR2: MNHEY and SVGEGT. The CDR3 DNA follows: TGTGCCAGCACCTTCAGGGGGCCCCCAGAGCCCCAGCATTTT. Translated: CASTFRGPPEPQHF.

This clone has only a few counts. This chain connects TRBV28 to TRBJ1-2, with D possibly TRBD1 on 5 matching bases. The CDR3 runs to 13 residues. V was clipped by 3 bases and J by 8 bases, with 13 bases between them. CDR1 and CDR2 from the germline V gene are MDHEN and SYDVKM. CDR3 in amino acids: CASSLRGLPGYTF. For the CDR3, the DNA is TGTGCCAGCAGTTTGAGGGGTCTTCCCGGCTACACCTTC.

The V gene is TRBV6-1, the J gene TRBJ1-3; D unclear. The CDR3 length is 13 residues. The germline V gene encodes CDR1 MNHNS and CDR2 SASEGT. V dropped 4 bases and J dropped 7 bases, with 11 bases sitting between them. CDR3 sequence (DNA): TGTGCCAGCAGTGGAAGATCGGGGAACACCATATATTTT. It encodes CASSGRSGNTIYF.

The chain employs TRBV6-2 or TRBV6-3 and TRBJ2-7; D gene ambiguous. This CDR3 is built from 14 residues. The ends were cut back, 3 bases at V and 0 bases at J, with 9 bases in the middle. Germline CDR1 and CDR2: MNHEY and SVGEGT. CDR3 bases: TGTGCCAGCAGTTATAGCAGTAGCTCCTACGAGCAGTACTTC. Its protein is CASSYSSSSYEQYF.

The chain is built from TRBV7-3 and TRBJ2-1, with TRBD2 matching 12 bases. V lost 6 bases and J lost 7; bases outside the gene matches: 4. Germline V gives CDR1 SGHTA, CDR2 FQGTGA. This CDR3 is 14 amino acids long. In DNA, the CDR3 is TGTGCCAGCAGGACTAGCGGGAGTGGGAATGAGCAGTTCTTC. Encoded protein: CASRTSGSGNEQFF.

The J gene is TRBJ2-7, the V gene TRBV7-2; 7 bases align to TRBD2. The CDR3 covers 15 residues. CDR1 and CDR2 from the germline V gene are SGHTA and FQGNSA. Unmatched junction bases numbered 5, after V lost 0 bases and J lost 3 bases. The CDR3 sequence is CASSLASGGGYEQYF. CDR3 coding DNA: TGTGCCAGCAGCTTAGCCTCTGGCGGGGGCTACGAGCAGTACTTC. Combining the CDR3 with reference TRBV7-2 and TRBJ2-7 gives the whole variable domain GAGVSQSPSNKVTEKGKDVELRCDPISGHTALYWYRQSLGQGLEFLIYFQGNSAPDKSGLPSDRFSAERTGGSVSTLTIQRTQQEDSAVYLCASSLASGGGYEQYFGPGTRLTVT.

J is TRBJ2-2 and V is TRBV11-2; D is undetermined. V shed 5 bases and J shed 6 bases, with 10 bases lying between them. Looked up from germline, CDR1 is SGHAT and CDR2 is FQNNGV. This CDR3 comprises 13 residues. The CDR3: CASSPTAPGELFF. CDR3 DNA: TGTGCCAGCAGCCCGACGGCCCCCGGGGAGCTGTTTTTT. Based on the CDR3 plus reference TRBV11-2 and TRBJ2-2, the full variable domain is EAGVAQSPRYKIIEKRQSVAFWCNPISGHATLYWYQQILGQGPKLLIQFQNNGVVDDSQLPKDRFSAERLKGVDSTLKIQPAKLEDSAVYLCASSPTAPGELFFGEGSRLTVL.

This chain connects TRBV4-2 to TRBJ2-2; D not resolved. Germline V gives CDR1 LGHNA, CDR2 YNFKEQ. This CDR3 comprises 14 residues. V was cut by 1 base and J by 2 bases, with 5 bases left in between. CDR3 protein: CASSQVVNTGELFF. CDR3 sequence (DNA): TGTGCCAGCAGCCAAGTAGTAAACACCGGGGAGCTGTTTTTT.

J is TRBJ1-6 and V is TRBV20-1; 7 nucleotides align to TRBD1. The CDR3 length is 12 residues. Per germline, CDR1 DFQATT and CDR2 SNEGSKA (reference sequence). With V trimmed by 1 base and J by 15 bases, 6 bases remained unmatched. Written as DNA, the CDR3 is TGCAGTGCTAGAGGCGGGGCAGGGGGCCTCCACTTT. Translated: CSARGGAGGLHF.

This chain connects TRBV15 to TRBJ2-7; D may correspond to TRBD1 or TRBD2 (6 bases each). Between the trimmed V and J ends, which lost 0 bases and 3 bases, there was a span of 9 bases. Germline CDR1 is LNHNV and CDR2 is YYDKDF (reference sequence). The CDR3 contains 14 residues. CDR3 amino acids: CATSREGGGYEQYF. DNA for the CDR3: TGTGCCACCAGCAGAGAAGGGGGAGGCTACGAGCAGTACTTC.

This sequence joins TRBV6-5 and TRBJ1-2; D perhaps matches TRBD1 (5 bases). Trimming cost V 6 bases and J 5 bases, with 16 bases left between them. The length of the CDR3 is 14 residues. Germline lookup yields CDR1 MNHEY and CDR2 SVGAGI. CDR3 nucleotides: TGTGCCAGCAGATTAATTCTACAGGAATATGGCTACACCTTC. It specifies CASRLILQEYGYTF.

This rearrangement joins TRBV28 to TRBJ2-5, with D possibly being TRBD2 (5 bases). In germline, CDR1 is MDHEN, CDR2 SYDVKM. This CDR3 spans 14 amino acids. V shed 5 bases and J shed 2 bases, with 12 bases lying between them. Here the CDR3 reads CASSPQPGQETQYF. The CDR3 region has the DNA TGTGCCAGCAGTCCACAACCGGGACAAGAGACCCAGTACTTC.

This sequence joins TRBV2 and TRBJ1-2; TRBD1 matches at 9 bases. CDR3 length equals 15 residues. V lost 6 bases and J lost 7; bases outside the gene matches: 12. Germline V gene data show CDR1 as SNHLY and CDR2 as FYNNEI. The CDR3 spells CASSASGTGQTGYTF. The CDR3 DNA reads TGTGCCAGCAGCGCCTCCGGGACAGGGCAGACTGGCTACACCTTC.

This clone was detected a few times. The chain recombines TRBV6-4 with TRBJ1-6; D ambiguous. Germline values: CDR1 MRHNA, CDR2 SNTAGT. The ends were cut back, 3 bases at V and 5 bases at J, with 11 bases in the middle. The CDR3 contains 15 residues. The CDR3 loop reads CASSEWSENNSPLHF. The CDR3, as DNA: TGTGCCAGCAGTGAATGGTCGGAGAATAATTCACCCCTCCACTTT.

This clone was seen only a few times. The rearrangement uses TRBV6-6 and TRBJ2-2; D remains unclear. V gave up 1 base and J gave up 5 bases, with 11 bases separating them. Per germline, CDR1 MNHNY and CDR2 SVGAGI (reference sequence). The CDR3 has 15 residues. CDR3 sequence: CASSYYTSETGELFF. In DNA form, the CDR3 reads TGTGCCAGCAGTTACTACACCTCTGAGACCGGGGAGCTGTTTTTT.

The V and J genes are TRBV20-1 and TRBJ2-7; D is unresolved. V was cut by 2 bases and J by 6 bases, with 14 bases left in between. The CDR3 is made up of 13 amino acids. Germline CDR1 and CDR2: DFQATT and SNEGSKA (reference sequence). The CDR3: CSARRELVPEQYF. DNA for the CDR3: TGCAGTGCTAGAAGGGAATTGGTCCCCGAGCAGTACTTC.

This clone was detected many times. The gene calls are TRBV9 and TRBJ2-7; TRBD2 matches 7 bases. The CDR3 is 15 residues long. Germline lookup yields CDR1 SGDLS and CDR2 YYNGEE. Trimming took 3 bases from V and 4 from J; bases not matched to a gene: 10. CDR3 sequence reads: CASSGAKGGSYEQYF. CDR3 bases: TGTGCCAGCAGCGGTGCCAAGGGCGGGAGTTACGAGCAGTACTTC. Looking up the rest from reference TRBV9 and TRBJ2-7 gives the full variable domain: DSGVTQTPKHLITATGQRVTLRCSPRSGDLSVYWYQQSLDQGLQFLIQYYNGEERAKGNILERFSAQQFPDLHSELNLSSLELGDSALYFCASSGAKGGSYEQYFGPGTRLTVT.

The chain carries TRBV20-1 and TRBJ2-5, with 8 bases that match TRBD1. This CDR3 is 13 amino acids long. CDR1 is DFQATT, CDR2 SNEGSKA, per germline (reference sequence). Trimming removed 4 bases from V and 2 bases from J; junction bases left unmatched: 3. The CDR3 protein is CSATDRDQETQYF. The CDR3 nucleotides read TGCAGTGCTACGGACAGGGATCAAGAGACCCAGTACTTC.

The V call is TRBV11-2, the J call TRBJ2-2; the D is unclear. The CDR3 runs to 14 residues. Germline V gene data show CDR1 as SGHAT and CDR2 as FQNNGV. V was trimmed by 5 bases and J by 6 bases, leaving 13 bases between them. The CDR3 sequence: CASSPRLAPGELFF. In nucleotides, the CDR3 is TGTGCCAGCAGCCCGCGCTTAGCCCCCGGGGAGCTGTTTTTT.

The chain recombines TRBV6-5 with TRBJ2-7; 8 bases fit TRBD2. V lost 4 bases, J lost 0 bases, and 5 bases stayed unmatched. CDR1 is MNHEY and CDR2 is SVGAGI in the germline V gene. This CDR3 is built from 15 residues. The CDR3 region is CASSSGGFGSYEQYF. CDR3 in DNA: TGTGCCAGCAGTTCGGGGGGGTTTGGCTCCTACGAGCAGTACTTC.

The genes are TRBV2 and TRBJ2-7; D is unclear. Per the germline V gene, CDR1 is SNHLY and CDR2 is FYNNEI. This CDR3 has 11 amino acids. The V end was cut by 4 bases, the J end by 1 base, with 2 bases between. CDR3 residues: CASSVSYEQYF. In DNA form, the CDR3 reads TGTGCCAGCAGTGTTTCCTACGAGCAGTACTTC. The whole variable domain, remainder taken from reference TRBV2 and TRBJ2-7, is EPEVTQTPSHQVTQMGQEVILRCVPISNHLYFYWYRQILGQKVEFLVSFYNNEISEKSEIFDDQFSVERPDGSNFTLKIRSTKLEDSAMYFCASSVSYEQYFGPGTRLTVT.

For this clone: One end of the junction fails to match germline, which may point to a read error. The V call is TRBV20-1, the J call TRBJ1-1, with 7 bases aligning to TRBD1. The CDR3 extends over 14 amino acids. Germline V lookup: CDR1 DFQATT, CDR2 SNEGSKA (reference sequence). The CDR3 bases are TGCAGAGGCCGACAAGGGGGCGCGGACACTGAAGCTTACTTT. Translated: CRGRQGGADTEAYF.

V is TRBV6-1 and J is TRBJ2-1; the match to TRBD1 covers 9 bases. With 7 bases clipped from V and 3 bases from J, the junction kept 7 bases outside the gene matches. Per germline, CDR1 MNHNS and CDR2 SASEGT. The CDR3 length is 15 residues. CDR3 sequence (DNA): TGTGCCAGCATCGCCGGGACAGGGTACTACAATGAGCAGTTCTTC. Translated: CASIAGTGYYNEQFF.

This clone has only a few counts. The V call is TRBV6-5, the J call TRBJ2-1; D call uncertain. Germline CDR1 MNHEY, CDR2 SVGAGI. The CDR3 spans 13 residues. The ends were cut back, 2 bases at V and 4 bases at J, with 6 bases in the middle. The CDR3 region is CASSYAEYNEQFF. DNA of the CDR3: TGTGCCAGCAGTTACGCCGAATACAATGAGCAGTTCTTC.

The chain is built from TRBV20-1 and TRBJ1-6; possibly TRBD1 for D (5 bases). This CDR3 is 14 amino acids long. Germline values: CDR1 DFQATT, CDR2 SNEGSKA (reference sequence). Trimming took off 3 bases at V and 3 bases at J, with 9 bases between the two ends. DNA of the CDR3: TGCAGTGCTAGGGGGACGGACTATAATTCACCCCTCCACTTT. Translated: CSARGTDYNSPLHF.